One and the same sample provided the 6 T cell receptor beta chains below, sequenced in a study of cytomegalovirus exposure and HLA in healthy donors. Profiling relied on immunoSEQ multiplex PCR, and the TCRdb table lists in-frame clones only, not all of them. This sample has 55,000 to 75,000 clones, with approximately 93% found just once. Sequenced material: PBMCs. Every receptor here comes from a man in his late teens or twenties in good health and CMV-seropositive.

As DNA, the CDR3 is TGTGCCAGCAGCGTTGGACTAGCGGTTTTCACAGATACGCAGTATTTT. It specifies CASSVGLAVFTDTQYF. This rearrangement joins TRBV9 to TRBJ2-3; 10 bases align to TRBD2. CDR1 and CDR2 (germline): SGDLS, YYNGEE. The CDR3 length is 16 residues. V was clipped by 2 bases and J by 2 bases; unmatched bases: 5.

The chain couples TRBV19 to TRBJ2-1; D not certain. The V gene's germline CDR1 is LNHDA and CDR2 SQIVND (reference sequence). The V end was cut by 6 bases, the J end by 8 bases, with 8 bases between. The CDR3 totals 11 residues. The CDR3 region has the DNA TGTGCCAGTAGCGGGTTCTATGAGCAGTTCTTC. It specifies CASSGFYEQFF. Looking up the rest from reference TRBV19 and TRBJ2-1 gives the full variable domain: DGGITQSPKYLFRKEGQNVTLSCEQNLNHDAMYWYRQDPGQGLRLIYYSQIVNDFQKGDIAEGYSVSREKKESFPLTVTSAQKNPTAFYLCASSGFYEQFFGPGTRLTVL.

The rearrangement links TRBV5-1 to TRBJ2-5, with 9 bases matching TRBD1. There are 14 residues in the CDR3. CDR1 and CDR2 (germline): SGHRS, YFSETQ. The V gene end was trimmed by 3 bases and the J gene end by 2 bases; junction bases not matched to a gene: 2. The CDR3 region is CASSSGQGQETQYF. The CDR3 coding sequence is TGCGCCAGCAGCTCTGGACAGGGGCAAGAGACCCAGTACTTC.

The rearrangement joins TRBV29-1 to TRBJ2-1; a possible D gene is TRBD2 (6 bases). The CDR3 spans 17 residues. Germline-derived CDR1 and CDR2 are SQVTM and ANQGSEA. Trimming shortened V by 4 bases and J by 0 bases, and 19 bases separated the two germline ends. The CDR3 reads CSVGATSGTFSYNEQFF. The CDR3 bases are TGCAGCGTTGGAGCCACCTCCGGGACTTTCTCCTACAATGAGCAGTTCTTC.

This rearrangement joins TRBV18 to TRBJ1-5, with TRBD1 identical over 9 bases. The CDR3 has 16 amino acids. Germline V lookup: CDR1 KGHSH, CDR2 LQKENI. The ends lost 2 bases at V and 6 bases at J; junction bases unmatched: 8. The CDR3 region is CASSPGWTGDIQPQHF. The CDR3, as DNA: TGTGCCAGCTCACCAGGGTGGACAGGGGATATTCAGCCCCAGCATTTT.

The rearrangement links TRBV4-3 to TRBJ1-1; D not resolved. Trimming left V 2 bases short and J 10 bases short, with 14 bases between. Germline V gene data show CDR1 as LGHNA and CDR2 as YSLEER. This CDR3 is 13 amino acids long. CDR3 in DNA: TGCGCCAGCAGCCAATCCTATAAGGAGGGAGCTTTCTTT. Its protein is CASSQSYKEGAFF.